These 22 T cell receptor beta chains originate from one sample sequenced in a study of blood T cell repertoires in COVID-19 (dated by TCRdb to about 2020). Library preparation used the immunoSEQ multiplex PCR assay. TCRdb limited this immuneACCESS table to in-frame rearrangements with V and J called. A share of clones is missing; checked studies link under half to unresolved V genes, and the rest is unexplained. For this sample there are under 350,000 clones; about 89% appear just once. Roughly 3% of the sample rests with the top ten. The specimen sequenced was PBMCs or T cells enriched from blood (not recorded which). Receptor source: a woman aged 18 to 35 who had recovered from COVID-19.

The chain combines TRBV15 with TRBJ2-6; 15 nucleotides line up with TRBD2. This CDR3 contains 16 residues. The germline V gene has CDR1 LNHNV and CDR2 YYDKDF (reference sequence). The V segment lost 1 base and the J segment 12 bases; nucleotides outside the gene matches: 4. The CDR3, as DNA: TGTGCCACCAGCAGAGGGACTAGCGGGGGGGCTTCCGTCCTGACTTTC. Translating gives CATSRGTSGGASVLTF.

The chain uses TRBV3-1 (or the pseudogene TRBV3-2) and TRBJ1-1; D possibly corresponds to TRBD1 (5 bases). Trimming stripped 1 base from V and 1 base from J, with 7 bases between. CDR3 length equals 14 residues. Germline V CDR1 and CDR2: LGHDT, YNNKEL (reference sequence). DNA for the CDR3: TGTGCCAGCAGCCAAGCAGACAGGAACACTGAAGCTTTCTTT. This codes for CASSQADRNTEAFF.

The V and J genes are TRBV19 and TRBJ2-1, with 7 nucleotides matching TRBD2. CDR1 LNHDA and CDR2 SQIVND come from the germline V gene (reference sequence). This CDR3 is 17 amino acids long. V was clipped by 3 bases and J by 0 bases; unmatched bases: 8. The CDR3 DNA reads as TGTGCCAGTAGTATCAGACCGGGACTAAGCTCCTACAATGAGCAGTTCTTC. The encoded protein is CASSIRPGLSSYNEQFF.

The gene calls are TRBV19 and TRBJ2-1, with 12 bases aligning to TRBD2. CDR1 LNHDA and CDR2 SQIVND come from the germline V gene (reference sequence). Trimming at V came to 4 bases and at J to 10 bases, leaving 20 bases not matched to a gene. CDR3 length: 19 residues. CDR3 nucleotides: TGTGCCAGTAGTACTAGTGCCTCTCGACTAGCGGGAGAGAAATGGGAGCAGTTCTTC. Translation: CASSTSASRLAGEKWEQFF.

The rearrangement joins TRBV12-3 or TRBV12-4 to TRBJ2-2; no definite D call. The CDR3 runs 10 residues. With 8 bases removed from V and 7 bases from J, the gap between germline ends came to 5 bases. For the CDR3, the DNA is TGTGCCAGCCTAGGCGGGGAGCTGTTTTTT. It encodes CASLGGELFF.

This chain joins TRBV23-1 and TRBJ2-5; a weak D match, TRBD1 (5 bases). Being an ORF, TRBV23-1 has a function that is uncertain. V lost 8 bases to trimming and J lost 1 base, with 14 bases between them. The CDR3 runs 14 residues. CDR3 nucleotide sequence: TGCGCCAGCCCCCCCTGTAGGGGCCAAGAGACCCAGTACTTC. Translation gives CASPPCRGQETQYF.

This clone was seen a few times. CDR3 loop: CASSLEVGRKVAQETQYF. Here the CDR3 DNA reads TGTGCCAGCAGCTTAGAGGTCGGGAGGAAGGTGGCCCAAGAGACCCAGTACTTC. The rearrangement joins TRBV11-2 to TRBJ2-5; TRBD2 agrees at 7 bases. Germline V gives CDR1 SGHAT, CDR2 FQNNGV. The CDR3 length is 18 residues. Losses at the gene ends were 0 bases for V and 1 base for J; bases not matched to a gene: 11.

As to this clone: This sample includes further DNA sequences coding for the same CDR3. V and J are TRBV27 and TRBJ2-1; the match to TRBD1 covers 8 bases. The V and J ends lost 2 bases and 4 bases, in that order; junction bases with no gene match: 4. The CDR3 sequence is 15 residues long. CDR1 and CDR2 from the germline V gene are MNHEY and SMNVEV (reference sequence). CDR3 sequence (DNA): TGTGCCAGCAGTTTACCGGGACAGGCGTACAATGAGCAGTTCTTC. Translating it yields CASSLPGQAYNEQFF.

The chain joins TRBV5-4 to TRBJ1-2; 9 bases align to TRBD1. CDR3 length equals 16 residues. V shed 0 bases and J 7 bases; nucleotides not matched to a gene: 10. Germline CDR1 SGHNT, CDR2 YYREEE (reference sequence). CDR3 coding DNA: TGTGCCAGCAGCTTGGACAGGGGGCTCAATTCGCGTGGCTACACCTTC. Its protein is CASSLDRGLNSRGYTF. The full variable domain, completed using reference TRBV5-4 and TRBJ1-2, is ETGVTQSPTHLIKTRGQQVTLRCSSQSGHNTVSWYQQALGQGPQFIFQYYREEENGRGNFPPRFSGLQFPNYSSELNVNALELDDSALYLCASSLDRGLNSRGYTFGSGTRLTVV.

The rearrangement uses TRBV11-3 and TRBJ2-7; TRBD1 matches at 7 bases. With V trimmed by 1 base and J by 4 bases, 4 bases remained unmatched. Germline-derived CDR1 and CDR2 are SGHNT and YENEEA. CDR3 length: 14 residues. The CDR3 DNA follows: TGTGCCAGCAGCTTAGCGGGACAGAAATACGAGCAGTACTTC. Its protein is CASSLAGQKYEQYF.

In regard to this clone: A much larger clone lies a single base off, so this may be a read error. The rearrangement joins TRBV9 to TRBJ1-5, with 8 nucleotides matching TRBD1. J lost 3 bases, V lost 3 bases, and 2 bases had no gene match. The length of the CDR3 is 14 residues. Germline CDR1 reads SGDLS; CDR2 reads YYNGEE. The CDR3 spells CASSAGQDNQPQHF. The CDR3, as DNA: TGTGCCAGCAGCGCGGGACAGGACAATCAGCCCCAGCATTTT.

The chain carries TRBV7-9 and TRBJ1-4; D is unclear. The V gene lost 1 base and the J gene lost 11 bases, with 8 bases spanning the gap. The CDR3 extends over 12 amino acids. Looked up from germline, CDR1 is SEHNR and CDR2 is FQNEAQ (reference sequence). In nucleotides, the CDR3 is TGTGCCAGCAGCTTAGGTCCCGAGAAACTGTTTTTT. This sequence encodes CASSLGPEKLFF. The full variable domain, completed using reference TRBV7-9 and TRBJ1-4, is DTGVSQNPRHKITKRGQNVTFRCDPISEHNRLYWYRQTLGQGPEFLTYFQNEAQLEKSRLLSDRFSAERPKGSFSTLEIQRTEQGDSAMYLCASSLGPEKLFFGSGTQLSVL.

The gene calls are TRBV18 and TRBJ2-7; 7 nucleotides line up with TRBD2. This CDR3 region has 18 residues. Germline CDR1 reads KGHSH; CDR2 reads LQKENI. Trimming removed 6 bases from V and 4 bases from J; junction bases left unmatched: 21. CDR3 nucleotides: TGTGCCAGCTCCCCGATACCTCCTTCGGGGGGAGCTCTGTACGAGCAGTACTTC. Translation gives CASSPIPPSGGALYEQYF.

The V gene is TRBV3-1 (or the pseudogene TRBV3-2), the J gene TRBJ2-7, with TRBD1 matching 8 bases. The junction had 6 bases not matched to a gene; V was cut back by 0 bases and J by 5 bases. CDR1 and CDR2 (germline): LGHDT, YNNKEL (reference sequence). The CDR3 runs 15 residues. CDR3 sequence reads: CASSQEDREFDEQYF. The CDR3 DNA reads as TGTGCCAGCAGCCAAGAGGACAGGGAGTTCGACGAGCAGTACTTC.

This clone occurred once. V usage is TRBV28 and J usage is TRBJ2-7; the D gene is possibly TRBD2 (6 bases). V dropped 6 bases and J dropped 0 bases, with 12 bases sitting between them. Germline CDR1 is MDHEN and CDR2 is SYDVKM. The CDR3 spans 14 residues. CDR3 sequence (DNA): TGTGCCAGCAGACCGCCCGGGGGCTCCTACGAGCAGTACTTC. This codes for CASRPPGGSYEQYF.

CDR3 bases: TGTGCCAGCAGTGAATACAGGGACGGGTACGAGCAGTACTTC. Encoded protein: CASSEYRDGYEQYF. The chain recombines TRBV2 with TRBJ2-7; D possibly corresponds to TRBD1 (6 bases). Trimming took 2 bases from V and 4 from J, leaving 12 bases between them. Germline V lookup: CDR1 SNHLY, CDR2 FYNNEI. The CDR3 extends over 14 amino acids.

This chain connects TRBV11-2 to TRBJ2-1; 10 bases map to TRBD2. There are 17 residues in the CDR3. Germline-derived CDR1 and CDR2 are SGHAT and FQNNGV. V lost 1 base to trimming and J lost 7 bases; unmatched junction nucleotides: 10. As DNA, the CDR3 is TGTGCCAGCAGCTTAGCCCCCCTAGCGGGAGCACGGAATGAGCAGTTCTTC. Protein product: CASSLAPLAGARNEQFF.

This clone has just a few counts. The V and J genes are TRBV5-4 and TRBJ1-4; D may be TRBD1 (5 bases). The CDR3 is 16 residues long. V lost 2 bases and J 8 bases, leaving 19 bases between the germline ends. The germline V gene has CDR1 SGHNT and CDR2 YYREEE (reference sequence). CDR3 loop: CASSFPGGGSGEKLFF. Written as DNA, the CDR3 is TGTGCCAGCAGCTTCCCTGGGGGGGGAAGTGGGGAAAAACTGTTTTTT.

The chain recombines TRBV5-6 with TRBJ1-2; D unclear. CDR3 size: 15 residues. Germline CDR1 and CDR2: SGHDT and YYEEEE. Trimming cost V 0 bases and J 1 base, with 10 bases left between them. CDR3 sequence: CASSLGTVLNYGYTF. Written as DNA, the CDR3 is TGTGCCAGCAGCTTGGGAACAGTGCTTAACTATGGCTACACCTTC.

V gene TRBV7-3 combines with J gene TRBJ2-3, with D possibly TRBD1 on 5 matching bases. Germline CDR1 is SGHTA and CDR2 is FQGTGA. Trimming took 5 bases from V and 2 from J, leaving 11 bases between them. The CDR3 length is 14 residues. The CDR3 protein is CASSPGASTDTQYF. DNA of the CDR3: TGTGCCAGCAGCCCTGGGGCATCCACAGATACGCAGTATTTT.

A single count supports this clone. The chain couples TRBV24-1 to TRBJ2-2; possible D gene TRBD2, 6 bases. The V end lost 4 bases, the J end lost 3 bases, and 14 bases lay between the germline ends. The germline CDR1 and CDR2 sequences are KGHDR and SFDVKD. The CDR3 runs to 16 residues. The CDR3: CATSEWASAHTGELFF. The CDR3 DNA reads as TGTGCCACCAGTGAGTGGGCTAGCGCCCACACCGGGGAGCTGTTTTTT.

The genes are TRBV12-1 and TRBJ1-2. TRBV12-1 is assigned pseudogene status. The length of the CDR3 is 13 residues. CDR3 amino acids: CASSFGDSSGYTF. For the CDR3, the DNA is TGTGCCAGCAGCTTTGGAGATTCTAGTGGCTACACCTTC.